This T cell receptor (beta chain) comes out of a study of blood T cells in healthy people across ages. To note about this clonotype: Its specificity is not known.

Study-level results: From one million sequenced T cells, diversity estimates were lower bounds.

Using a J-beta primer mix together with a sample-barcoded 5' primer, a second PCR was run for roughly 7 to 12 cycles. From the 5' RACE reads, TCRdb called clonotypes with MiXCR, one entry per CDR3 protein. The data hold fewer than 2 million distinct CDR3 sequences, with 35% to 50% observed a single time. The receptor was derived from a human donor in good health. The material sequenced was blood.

CDR3 in amino acids: CASRSRLAALNTDTQYF. The CDR3 DNA is TGTGCCAGCAGATCCCGCCTAGCGGCACTAAACACAGATACGCAGTATTTT. This rearrangement joins TRBV6-6 to TRBJ2-3; 7 bases align to TRBD2. CDR1 and CDR2 from the germline V gene are MNHNY and SVGAGI (reference sequence). This CDR3 is 17 amino acids long. V lost 6 bases, J lost 2 bases, and 14 bases stayed unmatched.